Listed here are 30 T cell receptor beta chains from one sample, sequenced in a study of blood T cell repertoires in COVID-19. Sequencing used immunoSEQ multiplex PCR; TCRdb keeps in-frame clones, though not all of them. The table has over 200,000 clones, less than 90% seen once. The sample consisted of peripheral blood. The source of these receptors is a man between 35 and 55 years old with active or convalescent COVID-19.

This chain joins TRBV28 and TRBJ1-5, with a weak D call TRBD1 (5 bases). The CDR3 loop spans 15 amino acids. CDR1 MDHEN and CDR2 SYDVKM come from the germline V gene. V gave up 7 bases and J gave up 2 bases, with 15 bases separating them. CDR3 region: CASTLAGLRNQPQHF. The CDR3 DNA reads TGTGCCAGCACCCTGGCAGGGTTGCGCAATCAGCCCCAGCATTTT.

The chain links TRBV5-4 to TRBJ1-6; TRBD1 is a possible D gene (5 bases). The V end lost 6 bases, the J end lost 10 bases, and 23 bases lay between the germline ends. Germline V lookup: CDR1 SGHNT, CDR2 YYREEE (reference sequence). The CDR3 totals 16 residues. CDR3 in amino acids: CASTSGGRERQSPLHF. The CDR3 DNA reads TGTGCCAGCACCAGTGGTGGCAGGGAAAGACAATCACCCCTCCACTTT. The whole variable domain, remainder taken from reference TRBV5-4 and TRBJ1-6, is ETGVTQSPTHLIKTRGQQVTLRCSSQSGHNTVSWYQQALGQGPQFIFQYYREEENGRGNFPPRFSGLQFPNYSSELNVNALELDDSALYLCASTSGGRERQSPLHFGNGTRLTVT.

The V gene is TRBV2, the J gene TRBJ1-5, with 9 bases matching TRBD1. V trimming: 6 bases; J trimming: 6 bases; junction bases outside the gene matches: 15. The CDR3 covers 17 residues. CDR1 and CDR2 (germline): SNHLY, FYNNEI. The CDR3: CASRKQGAASSGQPQHF. The CDR3 DNA reads as TGTGCCAGCAGAAAACAGGGGGCTGCGAGCTCGGGTCAGCCCCAGCATTTT.

The rearrangement uses TRBV28 and TRBJ2-1; 9 bases align to TRBD2. This CDR3 spans 16 amino acids. CDR1 and CDR2 (germline): MDHEN, SYDVKM. The junction had 6 bases not matched to a gene; V was cut back by 2 bases and J by 4 bases. CDR3 bases: TGTGCCAGCAGTTTAGGTTTAGCGGGGGAATACAATGAGCAGTTCTTC. Translation: CASSLGLAGEYNEQFF.

This chain joins TRBV12-5 and TRBJ2-7; the match to TRBD1 covers 8 bases. V dropped 4 bases and J dropped 6; count of bases not matched to a gene: 20. Germline CDR1 and CDR2: LGHNT and FRNRAP. This CDR3 has 18 amino acids. CDR3 amino acids: CASGSPCNCWTGPSEQYF. The CDR3 nucleotides are TGTGCTAGTGGTTCTCCTTGTAATTGCTGGACAGGGCCAAGCGAGCAGTACTTC.

V usage is TRBV27 and J usage is TRBJ1-6; tentatively, D is TRBD1 (5 bases). This CDR3 comprises 14 residues. Germline loops: CDR1 MNHEY, CDR2 SMNVEV (reference sequence). Trimming removed 7 bases from V and 11 bases from J, with 18 bases in between. The CDR3 loop reads CASTLREGTTPLHF. CDR3 sequence (DNA): TGTGCCAGCACCCTCCGGGAGGGGACGACACCCCTCCACTTT.

The chain recombines TRBV7-3 with TRBJ2-1, with D tentatively TRBD2 (6 bases). Germline V gives CDR1 SGHTA, CDR2 FQGTGA. Trimming left V 2 bases short and J 0 bases short, with 20 bases between. The CDR3 length is 19 residues. The CDR3 is CASSLWPASSGFSYNEQFF. In DNA, the CDR3 is TGTGCCAGCAGCTTATGGCCGGCAAGTAGCGGTTTCTCCTACAATGAGCAGTTCTTC. Complete variable domain (other parts from reference TRBV7-3 and TRBJ2-1): GAGVSQTPSNKVTEKGKYVELRCDPISGHTALYWYRQSLGQGPEFLIYFQGTGAADDSGLPNDRFFAVRPEGSVSTLKIQRTERGDSAVYLCASSLWPASSGFSYNEQFFGPGTRLTVL.

This sequence joins TRBV28 and TRBJ1-2; a weak D match, TRBD1 (5 bases). Germline V gene lookup returns CDR1 MDHEN and CDR2 SYDVKM. The CDR3 extends over 12 amino acids. V lost 9 bases, J lost 7 bases, and 15 bases lay in between. Written as DNA, the CDR3 is TGTGCCAGGGGGGGGTTGCCTCTTGGCTACACCTTC. This gives the protein CARGGLPLGYTF.

The V gene is TRBV5-1, the J gene TRBJ2-1, with a tentative D call TRBD2 (6 bases). The V end was cut by 1 base, the J end by 5 bases, with 13 bases between. Germline CDR1 is SGHRS and CDR2 is YFSETQ. This CDR3 has 15 residues. The CDR3 coding sequence is TGCGCCAGCAGCTTGAGTGGGGGGTCCAACAATGAGCAGTTCTTC. This codes for CASSLSGGSNNEQFF.

The chain combines TRBV15 with TRBJ1-5; D unclear. This CDR3 region has 14 residues. Deletions cut 3 bases from V and 0 bases from J, with 6 bases between. CDR1 LNHNV and CDR2 YYDKDF come from the germline V gene (reference sequence). CDR3 loop: CATSSQDSNQPQHF. The CDR3 DNA sequence: TGTGCCACCAGCAGTCAGGATAGCAATCAGCCCCAGCATTTT. The full variable domain, rest sourced from reference TRBV15 and TRBJ1-5, is DAMVIQNPRYQVTQFGKPVTLSCSQTLNHNVMYWYQQKSSQAPKLLFHYYDKDFNNEADTPDNFQSRRPNTSFCFLDIRSPGLGDTAMYLCATSSQDSNQPQHFGDGTRLSIL.

V is TRBV3-1 (or the pseudogene TRBV3-2) and J is TRBJ2-1; possibly TRBD2 for D (5 bases). Trimming took 1 base from V and 2 from J, leaving 9 bases between them. Germline CDR1 LGHDT, CDR2 YNNKEL (reference sequence). The CDR3 sequence is 15 residues long. The CDR3: CASSQGLAPYNEQFF. CDR3 DNA sequence: TGTGCCAGCAGCCAAGGCTTAGCGCCCTACAATGAGCAGTTCTTC.

The sample holds one count of this clone. V usage is TRBV30 and J usage is TRBJ1-4; 10 bases align to TRBD1. The CDR3 is made up of 14 amino acids. CDR1 and CDR2 from the germline V gene are GTSNPN and SVGIG (reference sequence). Trimming at V came to 1 base and at J to 5 bases, leaving 1 base not matched to a gene. In nucleotides, the CDR3 is TGTGCCTGGAGTGGGGGACAGGGGAATGAAAAACTGTTTTTT. Translated: CAWSGGQGNEKLFF.

The chain is built from TRBV2 and TRBJ1-3; no definite D call. The germline CDR1 and CDR2 sequences are SNHLY and FYNNEI. The CDR3 runs 17 residues. V lost 4 bases and J lost 0, with 16 bases in between. The CDR3 sequence: CASSALRRESSGNTIYF. DNA for the CDR3: TGTGCCAGCAGTGCCCTCCGAAGAGAGAGCTCTGGAAACACCATATATTTT. Supplemented by reference TRBV2 and TRBJ1-3, the full variable domain reads EPEVTQTPSHQVTQMGQEVILRCVPISNHLYFYWYRQILGQKVEFLVSFYNNEISEKSEIFDDQFSVERPDGSNFTLKIRSTKLEDSAMYFCASSALRRESSGNTIYFGEGSWLTVV.

This rearrangement joins TRBV7-9 to TRBJ1-2; D is perhaps TRBD1 (5 bases). The germline CDR1 and CDR2 sequences are SEHNR and FQNEAQ (reference sequence). This CDR3 contains 16 residues. V was trimmed by 1 base and J by 1 base, leaving 13 bases between them. This CDR3 reads CASSLGGGTLNYGYTF. The DNA for the CDR3 is TGTGCCAGCAGCTTAGGGGGCGGAACTCTTAACTATGGCTACACCTTC.

Here the CDR3 reads CASEKGGRYNEQFF. The CDR3 nucleotides read TGTGCCAGTGAGAAGGGCGGGCGTTACAATGAGCAGTTCTTC. The chain is built from TRBV19 and TRBJ2-1, with D possibly matching TRBD2 (5 bases). CDR3 size: 14 residues. Germline CDR1 LNHDA, CDR2 SQIVND (reference sequence). Trimming took off 8 bases at V and 4 bases at J, with 15 bases between the two ends.

This clone was observed a single time. V is TRBV11-2 and J is TRBJ1-3; D is ambiguous. V lost 1 base to trimming and J lost 0 bases, with 13 bases between them. Looked up from germline, CDR1 is SGHAT and CDR2 is FQNNGV. The CDR3 is 17 amino acids. CDR3 in amino acids: CASSLVPGRGSGNTIYF. DNA of the CDR3: TGTGCCAGCAGCTTAGTGCCGGGCCGGGGCTCTGGAAACACCATATATTTT. Looking up the rest from reference TRBV11-2 and TRBJ1-3 gives the full variable domain: EAGVAQSPRYKIIEKRQSVAFWCNPISGHATLYWYQQILGQGPKLLIQFQNNGVVDDSQLPKDRFSAERLKGVDSTLKIQPAKLEDSAVYLCASSLVPGRGSGNTIYFGEGSWLTVV.

The CDR3 nucleotides are TGCGCCAGCAGTGAACAGGGAGTAGGCGGGGAGCTGTTTTTT. Protein product: CASSEQGVGGELFF. This chain links TRBV10-1 with TRBJ2-2; possibly TRBD1 for D (6 bases). The CDR3 consists of 14 residues. The V gene's germline CDR1 is WNHNN and CDR2 SYGVQD (reference sequence). The germline V and J ends were trimmed by 3 bases and 7 bases, with 12 bases remaining between them.

The V and J genes are TRBV5-4 and TRBJ1-1; D unresolved. Germline V gives CDR1 SGHNT, CDR2 YYREEE (reference sequence). Trimming left V 0 bases short and J 5 bases short, with 11 bases between. The CDR3 sequence is 14 residues long. The CDR3 loop reads CASSLGLGSTEAFF. DNA of the CDR3: TGTGCCAGCAGCTTGGGACTCGGTTCGACTGAAGCTTTCTTT.

The rearrangement uses TRBV9 and TRBJ1-2; 7 positions agree with TRBD1. J lost 4 bases, V lost 2 bases, and 5 bases had no gene match. CDR3 length: 14 residues. Germline values: CDR1 SGDLS, CDR2 YYNGEE. The CDR3 loop reads CASSVGDSVYGYTF. The CDR3 bases are TGTGCCAGCAGCGTGGGGGACAGCGTCTATGGCTACACCTTC.

The chain uses TRBV27 and TRBJ1-2, with D possibly matching TRBD1 (6 bases). The CDR3 runs 14 residues. CDR1 and CDR2 (germline): MNHEY, SMNVEV (reference sequence). The V gene lost 1 base and the J gene lost 7 bases, with 13 bases spanning the gap. CDR3 DNA sequence: TGTGCCAGCAGTTTATTAGCGGGGGCCGTTGGCTACACCTTC. Its translation: CASSLLAGAVGYTF.

The chain is built from TRBV11-2 and TRBJ1-1, with D unresolved. This CDR3 is 16 amino acids long. V lost 1 base to trimming and J lost 2 bases, with 14 bases between them. Germline V CDR1 and CDR2: SGHAT, FQNNGV. The CDR3 nucleotides are TGTGCCAGCAGCTTAGCAACACCCACCCCTAACACTGAAGCTTTCTTT. It translates to CASSLATPTPNTEAFF.

The chain joins TRBV11-2 to TRBJ1-1, with 7 bases aligning to TRBD1. CDR1 SGHAT and CDR2 FQNNGV come from the germline V gene. The CDR3 consists of 14 residues. V was clipped by 5 bases and J by 1 base; unmatched bases: 4. CDR3 region: CASSHRQGNTEAFF. The CDR3 region has the DNA TGTGCCAGCAGCCACCGACAGGGGAACACTGAAGCTTTCTTT.

The V call is TRBV7-8, the J call TRBJ1-6; TRBD1 agrees at 10 bases. The trim removed 5 bases at V and 7 bases at J, leaving 8 bases unmatched. The CDR3 contains 16 residues. Germline CDR1 is SGHVS and CDR2 is FQNEAQ. The CDR3 spells CASSLVGGQGNSPLHF. CDR3 nucleotides: TGTGCCAGCAGCCTAGTGGGGGGACAGGGGAATTCACCCCTCCACTTT.

This clone was recorded only once. The V gene is TRBV18, the J gene TRBJ1-1; no reliable D call. There are 13 residues in the CDR3. Per the germline V gene, CDR1 is KGHSH and CDR2 is LQKENI. The germline V and J ends were trimmed by 2 bases and 5 bases, with 9 bases remaining between them. The CDR3: CASSPYAGTEAFF. Here the CDR3 DNA reads TGTGCCAGCTCACCATATGCGGGAACTGAAGCTTTCTTT.

The J gene is TRBJ2-5, the V gene TRBV5-1; 8 bases agree with TRBD1. The junction had 12 bases not matched to a gene; V was cut back by 7 bases and J by 4 bases. The CDR3 is 15 residues long. CDR1 is SGHRS and CDR2 is YFSETQ in the germline V gene. The CDR3 sequence is CASGGQGAWAETQYF. The CDR3 DNA follows: TGCGCCAGCGGCGGGCAGGGGGCTTGGGCAGAGACCCAGTACTTC.

The V call is TRBV19, the J call TRBJ2-1; 7 nucleotides agree with TRBD1. Trimming at V came to 6 bases and at J to 4 bases, leaving 9 bases not matched to a gene. The germline gives CDR1 LNHDA, CDR2 SQIVND (reference sequence). This CDR3 has 15 amino acids. CDR3 amino acids: CASRPDPRGYNEQFF. In DNA form, the CDR3 reads TGTGCCAGTAGACCCGACCCCAGGGGGTACAATGAGCAGTTCTTC.

The gene calls are TRBV11-2 and TRBJ2-3, with a possible D match to TRBD2 (6 bases). V lost 2 bases and J lost 2, with 11 bases in between. The CDR3 is 15 amino acids. From germline, CDR1 is SGHAT and CDR2 FQNNGV. The chain's CDR3 is CASSLIGLYTDTQYF. The CDR3 DNA sequence: TGTGCCAGCAGCTTAATAGGACTATACACAGATACGCAGTATTTT.

The J gene is TRBJ2-7, the V gene TRBV28, with 14 positions matching TRBD2. V lost 8 bases to trimming and J lost 5 bases; unmatched junction nucleotides: 11. CDR1 MDHEN and CDR2 SYDVKM come from the germline V gene. This CDR3 has 16 residues. CDR3 amino acids: CASGPGLAGVGDEQYF. The CDR3, as DNA: TGTGCCAGCGGCCCGGGACTAGCGGGAGTTGGGGACGAGCAGTACTTC.

Here the CDR3 DNA reads TGTGCCAGCAGCGTAGAGGATGGCTCCAGGTTGAACACTGAAGCTTTCTTT. Residues: CASSVEDGSRLNTEAFF. The chain is built from TRBV9 and TRBJ1-1; D ambiguous. Trimming took off 0 bases at V and 0 bases at J, with 15 bases between the two ends. The CDR3 is made up of 17 amino acids. The germline CDR1 and CDR2 sequences are SGDLS and YYNGEE.

The chain recombines TRBV27 with TRBJ1-1, with unresolved D. The CDR3 spans 15 residues. V was shortened by 3 bases and J by 1 base, with 12 bases between the two germline ends. Germline CDR1 and CDR2: MNHEY and SMNVEV (reference sequence). The CDR3 DNA is TGTGCCAGCAGTTTCTCAGGTGTACCGAACACTGAAGCTTTCTTT. Translating it yields CASSFSGVPNTEAFF.